The rows below give T cell receptor beta chains drawn from one sample of a study of blood T cell repertoires in COVID-19. The table came from immunoSEQ multiplex PCR; TCRdb's copy has only in-frame clones and leaves some out. The table has about 69,000 clones, 79% seen once. Sequenced sample: peripheral blood. The receptors were gathered from a human donor in a cohort sampled during active COVID-19. Both conserved end residues are trimmed from each CDR3.

v_call: TRBV7-9; cdr3_aa: ASSLALTDQPQH
v_call: TRBV6-2/TRBV6-3; cdr3_aa: ASSYTSGGPYEQY
v_call: TRBV5-1; cdr3_aa: ASSRKDRSSGANVLT
v_call: TRBV29-1; cdr3_aa: SVGRNYGYT
v_call: TRBV27; cdr3_aa: ASSPRRAGWPQPQH
v_call: TRBV5-6; cdr3_aa: ASSIGFSGREDGQY
v_call: TRBV28; cdr3_aa: ASITPTGSYEQY
v_call: TRBV7-2; cdr3_aa: ASRRSAGNTIY
v_call: TRBV28; cdr3_aa: ASSHDGLAAEQF
v_call: TRBV3-1/TRBV3-2; cdr3_aa: ASSQDYGAGEKLF